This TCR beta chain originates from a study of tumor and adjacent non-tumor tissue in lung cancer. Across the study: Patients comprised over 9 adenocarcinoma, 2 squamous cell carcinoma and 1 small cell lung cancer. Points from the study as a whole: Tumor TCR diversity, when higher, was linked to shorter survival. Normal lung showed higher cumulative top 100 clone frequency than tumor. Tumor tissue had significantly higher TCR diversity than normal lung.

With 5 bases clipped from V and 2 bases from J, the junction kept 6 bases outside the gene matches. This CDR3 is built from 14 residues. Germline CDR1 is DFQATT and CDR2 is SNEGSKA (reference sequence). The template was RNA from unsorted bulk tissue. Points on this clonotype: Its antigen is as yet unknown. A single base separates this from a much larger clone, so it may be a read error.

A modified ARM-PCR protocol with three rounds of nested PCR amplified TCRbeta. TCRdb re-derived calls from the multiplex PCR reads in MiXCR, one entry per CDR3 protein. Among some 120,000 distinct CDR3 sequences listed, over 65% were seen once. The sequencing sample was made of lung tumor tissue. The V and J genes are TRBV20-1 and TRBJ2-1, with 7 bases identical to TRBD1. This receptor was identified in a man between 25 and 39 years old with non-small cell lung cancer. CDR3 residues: CSAGPGQTYNEQFF. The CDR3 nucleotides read TGCAGTGCTGGCCCGGGACAGACCTACAATGAGCAGTTCTTC.